The present T cell receptor (beta chain) was sequenced within a study of blood T cell repertoires in COVID-19. About the study: Samples of COVID-19 (acute and convalescent) were obtained from the United States, Italy and Spain. PBMCs, B-cell-depleted T cells, or T cells provided the cDNA or gDNA that made up the material.

The table came from immunoSEQ multiplex PCR; TCRdb's copy has only in-frame clones and leaves some out. In the table there are roughly 130,000 clones, 84% of which are singletons. As concerns this clone: The germline gene is not matched at one end of the junction; a read error may be the cause.

Germline assignment: CDR1 SEHNR and CDR2 FQNEAQ (reference sequence). The CDR3 extends over 14 amino acids. The clonotype originates from a woman younger than 45 who had recovered from COVID-19. The chain carries TRBV7-9 and TRBJ2-1, with 14 bases aligning to TRBD2. Sequenced sample: peripheral blood. The CDR3 DNA reads TGTGCCAGCAGCCTTGGGACTAGCGGGAGCTTTCGGCTCTTC. It encodes CASSLGTSGSFRLF.